The rows below give T cell receptor beta chains drawn from one sample of a study of human T cells and chemical hapten exposure. Via MiXCR, TCRdb re-called the RACE reads, giving one row per CDR3 protein. The sample holds 75,000 to 100,000 distinct CDR3 sequences, 9.5% to 15% seen once. The material was whole blood, obtained in connection with sensitization to the hapten diphenylcyclopropenone (DPC). The receptors shown here come from a woman between 40 and 50 years old with alopecia areata. Some clones in this sample may be carry-over from other donors' samples. CDR3s include the opening cysteine and the closing phenylalanine or tryptophan. The D gene is left open where the match is weak. Rows give clone size only sometimes, using once, few, many, or a class for an expanded clone.

D gene	J gene	clone size	V gene	CDR3 protein	CDR3 DNA
TRBD1	TRBJ2-7	NA	TRBV6-2/TRBV6-3	CASSSRGQGAHEQYF	TGTGCCAGCAGTTCCCGGGGACAGGGGGCGCACGAGCAGTACTTC
NA	TRBJ2-2	NA	TRBV5-1	CASSAGTWDTGELFF	TGCGCCAGCAGCGCGGGCACGTGGGACACCGGGGAGCTGTTTTTT
TRBD2	TRBJ2-3	few	TRBV29-1	CSVLTSGYTDTQYF	TGCAGCGTTCTGACTAGCGGGTACACAGATACGCAGTATTTT
NA	TRBJ2-2	few	TRBV2	CASSFQGIAGELFF	TGTGCCAGCAGTTTCCAGGGAATCGCCGGGGAGCTGTTTTTT
TRBD1	TRBJ1-1	NA	TRBV5-6	CASSSPGQGGTEAFF	TGTGCCAGCAGCTCACCCGGACAGGGAGGCACTGAAGCTTTCTTT
NA	TRBJ1-2	few	TRBV20-1	CSATGLQDYGYTF	TGCAGCGCTACAGGGCTTCAGGACTATGGCTACACCTTC
NA	TRBJ2-3	NA	TRBV24-1	CATSPHGLTDTQYF	TGTGCCACCTCTCCGCATGGTCTCACAGATACGCAGTATTTT
TRBD2	TRBJ2-1	few	TRBV3-1	CASSSSGRPYNEQFF	TGTGCCAGCAGCTCCAGCGGGAGGCCCTACAATGAGCAGTTCTTC
TRBD1	TRBJ2-6	NA	TRBV24-1	CATSDSGQGRSGANVLTF	TGTGCCACCAGTGATTCGGGACAGGGTCGCTCTGGGGCCAACGTCCTGACTTTC
NA	TRBJ1-4	NA	TRBV27	CASSTTVQGADEKLFF	TGTGCCAGCAGTACTACCGTCCAGGGAGCGGATGAAAAACTGTTTTTT
NA	TRBJ2-5	NA	TRBV7-9	CASSLAGTTQETQYF	TGTGCCAGCAGCTTAGCCGGGACAACGCAAGAGACCCAGTACTTC
TRBD1	TRBJ2-1	NA	TRBV10-2	CASSVDRGAQFF	TGCGCCAGCAGTGTAGACAGGGGAGCGCAGTTCTTC
NA	TRBJ2-3	few	TRBV3-1	CASSFTGSTDTQYF	TGTGCCAGCAGCTTTACAGGGAGCACAGATACGCAGTATTTT
NA	TRBJ1-5	many	TRBV30	CAWSVPWGEGSNQPQHF	TGTGCCTGGAGTGTACCTTGGGGAGAGGGGAGCAATCAGCCCCAGCATTTT
TRBD1	TRBJ1-2	NA	TRBV7-2	CASRLQGQGHGYTF	TGTGCCAGCAGGTTACAGGGACAGGGACATGGCTACACCTTC
NA	TRBJ1-5	few	TRBV20-1	CSARDNQPQHF	TGCAGTGCTAGAGACAATCAGCCCCAGCATTTT
NA	TRBJ1-2	NA	TRBV5-6	CASSTNYGYTF	TGTGCCAGCAGCACCAACTATGGCTACACCTTC
TRBD1	TRBJ2-2	NA	TRBV24-1	CATSGGTGGGSTGELFF	TGTGCCACCAGTGGCGGAACAGGGGGCGGAAGCACCGGGGAGCTGTTTTTT
TRBD2	TRBJ2-1	many	TRBV6-2/TRBV6-3	CASSYLRESYEQFF	TGTGCCAGCAGTTACTTGCGGGAGAGCTATGAGCAGTTCTTC
NA	TRBJ2-7	many	TRBV12-3/TRBV12-4	CASSLGTLSSYEQYF	TGTGCCAGCAGTTTAGGGACCCTCAGCTCCTACGAGCAGTACTTC
NA	TRBJ1-5	few	TRBV28	CASTLVTPSQPQHF	TGTGCCAGCACCTTGGTCACGCCAAGTCAGCCCCAGCATTTT
NA	TRBJ1-6	many	TRBV3-1	CASRSSNSPLHF	TGTGCCAGCCGTTCGAGCAATTCACCCCTCCACTTT
NA	TRBJ2-7	few	TRBV5-1	CASSVEGPPYEQYF	TGCGCCAGCAGCGTGGAGGGACCACCCTACGAGCAGTACTTC
TRBD2	TRBJ2-1	NA	TRBV20-1	CSAGLAGGLHEQFF	TGCAGTGCTGGGCTAGCGGGAGGGCTACATGAGCAGTTCTTC
NA	TRBJ1-2	NA	TRBV19	CASSIGQDPYGYTF	TGTGCCAGTAGTATAGGCCAAGATCCCTACGGCTACACCTTC
NA	TRBJ1-5	NA	TRBV27	CASSLNSGTQPQHF	TGTGCCAGCAGTTTGAATTCGGGTACTCAGCCCCAGCATTTT
NA	TRBJ2-7	NA	TRBV7-2	CASAPGGTSHLQYF	TGTGCCAGCGCTCCCGGAGGGACCTCCCACCTCCAGTACTTC
TRBD2	TRBJ2-7	many	TRBV20-1	CSASFRAGHLDEQYF	TGCAGTGCTAGCTTCCGAGCGGGGCATCTTGACGAGCAGTACTTC
TRBD1	TRBJ1-2	few	TRBV10-3	CAISPRGTDPYGYTF	TGTGCCATCAGCCCGAGGGGGACAGACCCCTATGGCTACACCTTC
TRBD1	TRBJ2-1	few	TRBV7-2	CASSLDRGSYNEQFF	TGTGCCAGCAGCTTAGACAGGGGATCCTACAATGAGCAGTTCTTC
NA	TRBJ1-4	NA	TRBV18	CASSPDGTKNEKLFF	TGTGCCAGCTCACCCGACGGGACAAAAAATGAAAAACTGTTTTTT
NA	TRBJ2-5	NA	TRBV10-3	CAIRTQETQYF	TGTGCCATCAGGACGCAAGAGACCCAGTACTTC
TRBD2	TRBJ2-3	NA	TRBV6-2/TRBV6-3	CASGPWTSGTDTQYF	TGTGCCAGCGGACCCTGGACTAGCGGGACAGATACGCAGTATTTT
NA	TRBJ2-1	NA	TRBV4-3	CASSQVPYYNEQFF	TGCGCCAGCAGCCAAGTCCCCTACTACAATGAGCAGTTCTTC
NA	TRBJ1-4	NA	TRBV28	CASTLTGLWGEKLFF	TGTGCCAGCACCCTAACAGGTCTATGGGGAGAAAAACTGTTTTTT
TRBD1	TRBJ2-1	many	TRBV10-3	CAISATGGAGNEQFF	TGTGCCATCAGTGCTACAGGGGGCGCGGGCAATGAGCAGTTCTTC
TRBD2	TRBJ2-1	NA	TRBV27	CASTPFLAGGLPGNEQFF	TGTGCCAGCACCCCTTTCCTAGCGGGAGGGTTGCCTGGGAATGAGCAGTTCTTC
NA	TRBJ1-5	many	TRBV3-1	CASSDWTPGNQPQHF	TGTGCCAGCAGTGATTGGACTCCGGGCAATCAGCCCCAGCATTTT
TRBD2	TRBJ2-3	few	TRBV20-1	CSARDPLAGSTSTDTQYF	TGCAGTGCTAGAGATCCACTAGCGGGATCAACTAGCACAGATACGCAGTATTTT
NA	TRBJ2-3	few	TRBV11-2	CASSWDFLDTQYF	TGTGCCAGCAGCTGGGATTTTCTGGATACGCAGTATTTT
NA	TRBJ1-6	many	TRBV6-5	CASRSPGNSPLHF	TGTGCCAGCAGGAGCCCGGGGAATTCACCCCTCCACTTT
TRBD1	TRBJ1-6	many	TRBV12-3/TRBV12-4	CASSSRTGLNSPLHF	TGTGCCAGCAGTTCCCGGACAGGGCTAAATTCACCCCTCCACTTT
NA	TRBJ2-5	many	TRBV14	CASSQVFGETQYF	TGTGCCAGCAGCCAAGTGTTCGGAGAGACCCAGTACTTC
NA	TRBJ2-6	NA	TRBV29-1	CSVAGTAGANVLTF	TGCAGCGTCGCCGGGACTGCTGGGGCCAACGTCCTGACTTTC
NA	TRBJ2-2	few	TRBV29-1	CSVEWRAGELFF	TGCAGCGTTGAGTGGAGAGCCGGGGAGCTGTTTTTT
TRBD2	TRBJ2-2	few	TRBV10-3	CAISVRSGMNTGELFF	TGTGCCATCAGCGTTAGGAGCGGGATGAACACCGGGGAGCTGTTTTTT
TRBD1	TRBJ2-3	many	TRBV28	CASSLVSGGVSDTQYF	TGTGCCAGCAGTTTAGTGTCAGGGGGCGTGTCAGATACGCAGTATTTT